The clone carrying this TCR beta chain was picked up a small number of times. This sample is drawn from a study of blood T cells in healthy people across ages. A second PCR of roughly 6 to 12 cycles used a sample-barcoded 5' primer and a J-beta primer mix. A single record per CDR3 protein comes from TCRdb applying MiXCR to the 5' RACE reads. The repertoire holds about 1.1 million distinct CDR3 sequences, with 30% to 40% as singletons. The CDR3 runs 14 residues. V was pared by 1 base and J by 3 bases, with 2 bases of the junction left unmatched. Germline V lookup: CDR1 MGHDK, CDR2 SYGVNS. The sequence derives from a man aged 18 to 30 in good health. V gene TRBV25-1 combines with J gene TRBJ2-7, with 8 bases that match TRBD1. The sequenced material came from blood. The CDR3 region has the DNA TGTGCCAGCAGTGAATTTGGGACAGGCTACGAGCAGTACTTC. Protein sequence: CASSEFGTGYEQYF.